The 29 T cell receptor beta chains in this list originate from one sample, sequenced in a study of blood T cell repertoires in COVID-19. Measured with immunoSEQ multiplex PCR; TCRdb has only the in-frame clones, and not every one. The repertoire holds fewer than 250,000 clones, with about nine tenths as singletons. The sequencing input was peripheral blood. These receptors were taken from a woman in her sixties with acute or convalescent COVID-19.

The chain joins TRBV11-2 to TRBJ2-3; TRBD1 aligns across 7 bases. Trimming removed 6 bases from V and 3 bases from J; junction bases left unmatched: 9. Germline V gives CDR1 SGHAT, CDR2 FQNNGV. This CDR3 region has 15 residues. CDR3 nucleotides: TGTGCCAGCAGACCGACAGGGATGGCGACAGATACGCAGTATTTT. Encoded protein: CASRPTGMATDTQYF.

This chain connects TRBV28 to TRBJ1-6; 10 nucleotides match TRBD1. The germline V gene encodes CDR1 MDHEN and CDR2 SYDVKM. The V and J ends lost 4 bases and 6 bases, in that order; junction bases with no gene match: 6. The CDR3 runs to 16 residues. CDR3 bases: TGTGCCAGCAGTTCGCCGGGACAGGGGACTAATTCACCCCTCCACTTT. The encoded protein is CASSSPGQGTNSPLHF.

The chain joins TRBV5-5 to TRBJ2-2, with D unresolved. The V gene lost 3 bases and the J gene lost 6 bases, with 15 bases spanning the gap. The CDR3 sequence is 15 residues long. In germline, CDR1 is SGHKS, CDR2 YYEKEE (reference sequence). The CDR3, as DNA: TGTGCCAGCAGCTCCCCTCACGAGCTGTCCGGGGAGCTGTTTTTT. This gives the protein CASSSPHELSGELFF. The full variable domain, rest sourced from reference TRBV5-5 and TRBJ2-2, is DAGVTQSPTHLIKTRGQQVTLRCSPISGHKSVSWYQQVLGQGPQFIFQYYEKEERGRGNFPDRFSARQFPNYSSELNVNALLLGDSALYLCASSSPHELSGELFFGEGSRLTVL.

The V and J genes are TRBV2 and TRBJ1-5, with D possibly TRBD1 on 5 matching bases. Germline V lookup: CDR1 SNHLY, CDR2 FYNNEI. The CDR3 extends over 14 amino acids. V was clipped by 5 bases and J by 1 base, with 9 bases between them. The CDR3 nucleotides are TGTGCCAGCAGTTGGGGGGACAGCAATCAGCCCCAGCATTTT. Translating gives CASSWGDSNQPQHF.

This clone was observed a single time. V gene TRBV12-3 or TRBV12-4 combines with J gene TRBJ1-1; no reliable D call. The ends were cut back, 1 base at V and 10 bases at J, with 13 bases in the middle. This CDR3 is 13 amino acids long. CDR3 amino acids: CASSLDGGERAFF. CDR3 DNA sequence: TGTGCCAGCAGTTTAGATGGAGGTGAGAGAGCTTTCTTT.

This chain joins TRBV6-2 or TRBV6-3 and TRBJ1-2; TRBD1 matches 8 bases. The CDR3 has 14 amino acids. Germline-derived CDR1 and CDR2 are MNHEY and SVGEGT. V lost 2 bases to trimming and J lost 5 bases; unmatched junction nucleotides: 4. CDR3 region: CASSYVGTGYGYTF. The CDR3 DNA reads TGTGCCAGCAGTTACGTCGGGACAGGATATGGCTACACCTTC.

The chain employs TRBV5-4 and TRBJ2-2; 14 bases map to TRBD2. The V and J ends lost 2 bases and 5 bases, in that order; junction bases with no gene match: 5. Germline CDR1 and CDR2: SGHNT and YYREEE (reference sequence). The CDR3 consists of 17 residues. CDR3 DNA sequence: TGTGCCAGCAGCTTCGGACTAGCGGGAGGTCGGACCGGGGAGCTGTTTTTT. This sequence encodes CASSFGLAGGRTGELFF.

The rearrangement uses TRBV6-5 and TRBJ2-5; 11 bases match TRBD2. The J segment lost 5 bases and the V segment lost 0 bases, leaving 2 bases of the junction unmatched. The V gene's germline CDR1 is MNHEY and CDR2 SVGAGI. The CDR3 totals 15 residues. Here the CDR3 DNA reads TGTGCCAGCAGTTACTCTAGCGGGAGGGGGGAGACCCAGTACTTC. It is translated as CASSYSSGRGETQYF.

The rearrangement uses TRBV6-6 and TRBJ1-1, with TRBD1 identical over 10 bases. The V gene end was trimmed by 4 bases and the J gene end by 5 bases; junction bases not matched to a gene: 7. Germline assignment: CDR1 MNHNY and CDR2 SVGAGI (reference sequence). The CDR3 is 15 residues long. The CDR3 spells CASSFPGQGGTEAFF. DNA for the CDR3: TGTGCCAGCAGTTTCCCCGGACAGGGGGGAACTGAAGCTTTCTTT.

CDR3 amino acids: CASSPRAPTGELFF. The CDR3 nucleotides are TGTGCCAGCAGCCCGCGCGCACCCACCGGGGAGCTGTTTTTT. The chain couples TRBV28 to TRBJ2-2; D remains ambiguous. V dropped 6 bases and J dropped 4 bases, with 12 bases sitting between them. The germline CDR1 and CDR2 sequences are MDHEN and SYDVKM. CDR3 size: 14 residues.

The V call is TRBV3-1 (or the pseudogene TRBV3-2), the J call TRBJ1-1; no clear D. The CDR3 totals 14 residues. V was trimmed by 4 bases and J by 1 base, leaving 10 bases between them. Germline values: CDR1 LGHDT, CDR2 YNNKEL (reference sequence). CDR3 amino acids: CASSPLRQNTEAFF. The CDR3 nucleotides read TGTGCCAGCAGCCCGCTGAGACAGAACACTGAAGCTTTCTTT.

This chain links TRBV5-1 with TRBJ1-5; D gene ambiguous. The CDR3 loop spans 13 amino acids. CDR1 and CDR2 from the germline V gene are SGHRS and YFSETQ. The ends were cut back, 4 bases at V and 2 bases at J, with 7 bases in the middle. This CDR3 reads CASSRSGNQPQHF. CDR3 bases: TGCGCCAGCAGCCGGTCGGGCAATCAGCCCCAGCATTTT. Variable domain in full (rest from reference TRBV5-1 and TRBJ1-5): KAGVTQTPRYLIKTRGQQVTLSCSPISGHRSVSWYQQTPGQGLQFLFEYFSETQRNKGNFPGRFSGRQFSNSRSEMNVSTLELGDSALYLCASSRSGNQPQHFGDGTRLSIL.

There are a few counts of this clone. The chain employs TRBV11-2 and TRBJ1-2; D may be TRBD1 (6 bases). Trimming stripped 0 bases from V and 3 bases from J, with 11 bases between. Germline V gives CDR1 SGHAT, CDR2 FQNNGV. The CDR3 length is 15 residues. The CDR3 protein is CASSLDPTGHYGYTF. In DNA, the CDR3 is TGTGCCAGCAGCTTAGATCCCACAGGGCACTATGGCTACACCTTC.

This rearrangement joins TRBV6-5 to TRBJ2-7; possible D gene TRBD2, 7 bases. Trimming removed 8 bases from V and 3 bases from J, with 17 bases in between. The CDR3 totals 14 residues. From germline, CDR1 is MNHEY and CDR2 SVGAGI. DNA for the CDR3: TGTGCCAGCTCGGGGGGCGTTCTGAACTACGAGCAGTACTTC. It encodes CASSGGVLNYEQYF.

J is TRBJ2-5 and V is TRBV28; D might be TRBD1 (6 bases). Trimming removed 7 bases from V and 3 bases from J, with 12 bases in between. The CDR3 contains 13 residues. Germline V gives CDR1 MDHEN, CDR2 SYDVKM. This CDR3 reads CASTLPGEETQYF. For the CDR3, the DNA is TGTGCCAGCACCCTTCCAGGGGAAGAGACCCAGTACTTC.

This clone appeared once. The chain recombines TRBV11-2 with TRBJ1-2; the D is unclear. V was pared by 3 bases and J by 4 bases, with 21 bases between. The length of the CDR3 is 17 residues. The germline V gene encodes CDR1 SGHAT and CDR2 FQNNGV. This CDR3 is CASSFSWQRRAVYGYTF. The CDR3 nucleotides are TGTGCCAGCAGCTTCTCCTGGCAGAGGCGGGCAGTCTATGGCTACACCTTC. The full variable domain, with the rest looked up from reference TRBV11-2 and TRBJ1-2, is EAGVAQSPRYKIIEKRQSVAFWCNPISGHATLYWYQQILGQGPKLLIQFQNNGVVDDSQLPKDRFSAERLKGVDSTLKIQPAKLEDSAVYLCASSFSWQRRAVYGYTFGSGTRLTVV.

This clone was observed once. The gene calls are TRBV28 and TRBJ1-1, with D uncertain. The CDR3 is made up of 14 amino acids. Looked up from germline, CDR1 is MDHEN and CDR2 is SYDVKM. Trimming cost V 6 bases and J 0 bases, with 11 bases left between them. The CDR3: CASSSDGMNTEAFF. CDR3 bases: TGTGCCAGCAGCTCCGACGGGATGAACACTGAAGCTTTCTTT.

CDR3 nucleotide sequence: TGTGCCAGCAGTCACAGTACAGGGACCGGCACTGAAGCTTTCTTT. Its translation is CASSHSTGTGTEAFF. The chain recombines TRBV6-5 with TRBJ1-1, with TRBD1 as a possible D gene (6 bases). In germline, CDR1 is MNHEY, CDR2 SVGAGI. The V end was cut by 5 bases, the J end by 4 bases, with 17 bases between. This CDR3 contains 15 residues.

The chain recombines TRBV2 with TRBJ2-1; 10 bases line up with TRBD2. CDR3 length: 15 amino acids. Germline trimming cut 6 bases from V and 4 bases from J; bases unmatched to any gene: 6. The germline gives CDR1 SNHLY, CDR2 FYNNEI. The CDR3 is CASRTNSGGYNEQFF. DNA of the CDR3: TGTGCCAGCAGGACGAATAGCGGGGGGTACAATGAGCAGTTCTTC. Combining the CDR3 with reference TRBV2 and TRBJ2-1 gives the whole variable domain EPEVTQTPSHQVTQMGQEVILRCVPISNHLYFYWYRQILGQKVEFLVSFYNNEISEKSEIFDDQFSVERPDGSNFTLKIRSTKLEDSAMYFCASRTNSGGYNEQFFGPGTRLTVL.

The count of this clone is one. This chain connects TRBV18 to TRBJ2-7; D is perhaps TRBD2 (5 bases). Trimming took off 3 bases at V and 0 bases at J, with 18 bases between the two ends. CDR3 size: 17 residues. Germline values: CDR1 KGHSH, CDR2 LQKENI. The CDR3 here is CASSPEPGRRSSYEQYF. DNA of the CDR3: TGTGCCAGCTCACCGGAGCCCGGTCGGAGGAGCTCCTACGAGCAGTACTTC.

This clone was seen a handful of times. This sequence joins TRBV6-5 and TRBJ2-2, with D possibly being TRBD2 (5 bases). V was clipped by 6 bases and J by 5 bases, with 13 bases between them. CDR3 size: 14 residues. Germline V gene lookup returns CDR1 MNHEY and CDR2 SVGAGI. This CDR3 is CASRGASSTGELFF. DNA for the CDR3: TGTGCCAGCAGAGGTGCTAGCAGTACCGGGGAGCTGTTTTTT.

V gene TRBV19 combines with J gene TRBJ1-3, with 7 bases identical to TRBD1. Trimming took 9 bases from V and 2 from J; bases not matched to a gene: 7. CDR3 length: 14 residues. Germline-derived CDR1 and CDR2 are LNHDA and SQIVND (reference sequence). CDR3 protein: CASRHRGTGNTIYF. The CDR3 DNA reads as TGTGCCAGCCGCCACAGGGGAACTGGAAACACCATATATTTT. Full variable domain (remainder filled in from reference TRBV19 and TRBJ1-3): DGGITQSPKYLFRKEGQNVTLSCEQNLNHDAMYWYRQDPGQGLRLIYYSQIVNDFQKGDIAEGYSVSREKKESFPLTVTSAQKNPTAFYLCASRHRGTGNTIYFGEGSWLTVV.

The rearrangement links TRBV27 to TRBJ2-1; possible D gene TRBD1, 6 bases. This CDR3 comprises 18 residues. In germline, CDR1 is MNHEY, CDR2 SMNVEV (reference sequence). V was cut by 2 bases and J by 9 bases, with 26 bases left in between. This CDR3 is CASSLMVLSGQLGSEQFF. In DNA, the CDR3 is TGTGCCAGCAGTTTAATGGTCTTGAGCGGACAGCTGGGTAGTGAGCAGTTCTTC.

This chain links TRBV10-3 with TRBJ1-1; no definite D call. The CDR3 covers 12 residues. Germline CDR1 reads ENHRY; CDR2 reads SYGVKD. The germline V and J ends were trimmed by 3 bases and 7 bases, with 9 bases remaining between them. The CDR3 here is CAISESGVEAFF. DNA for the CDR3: TGTGCCATCAGTGAAAGCGGGGTTGAAGCTTTCTTT.

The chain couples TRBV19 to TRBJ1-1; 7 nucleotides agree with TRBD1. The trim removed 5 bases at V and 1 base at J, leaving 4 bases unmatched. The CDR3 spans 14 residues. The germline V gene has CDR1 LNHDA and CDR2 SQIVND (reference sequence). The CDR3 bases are TGTGCCAGTAGTCCAGGACAGGCGAACACTGAAGCTTTCTTT. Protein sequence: CASSPGQANTEAFF.

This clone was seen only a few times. The CDR3: CASSGQYSYNEQFF. Written as DNA, the CDR3 is TGTGCCAGCTCGGGACAGTACTCCTACAATGAGCAGTTCTTC. V is TRBV3-1 (or the pseudogene TRBV3-2) and J is TRBJ2-1; 7 bases fit TRBD1. The CDR3 sequence is 14 residues long. Trimming at V came to 8 bases and at J to 0 bases, leaving 4 bases not matched to a gene. CDR1 and CDR2 from the germline V gene are LGHDT and YNNKEL (reference sequence).

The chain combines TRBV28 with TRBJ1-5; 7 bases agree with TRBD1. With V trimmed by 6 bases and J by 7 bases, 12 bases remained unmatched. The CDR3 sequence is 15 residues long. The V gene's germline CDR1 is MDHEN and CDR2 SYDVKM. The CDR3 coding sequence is TGTGCCAGCAGGGAGAGGGGACAGCCGGGACAGCCCCAGCATTTT. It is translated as CASRERGQPGQPQHF.

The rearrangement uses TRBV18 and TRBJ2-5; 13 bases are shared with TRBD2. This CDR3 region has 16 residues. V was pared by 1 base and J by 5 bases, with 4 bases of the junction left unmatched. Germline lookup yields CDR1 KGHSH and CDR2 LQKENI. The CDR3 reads CASSPQGLAGRETQYF. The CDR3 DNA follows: TGTGCCAGCTCACCACAGGGACTAGCGGGGCGGGAGACCCAGTACTTC.

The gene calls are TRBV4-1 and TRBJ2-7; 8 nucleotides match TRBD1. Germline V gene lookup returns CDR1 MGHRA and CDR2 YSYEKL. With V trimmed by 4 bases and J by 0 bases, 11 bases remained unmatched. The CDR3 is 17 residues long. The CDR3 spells CASSRDPQGTGSYEQYF. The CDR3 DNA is TGCGCCAGCAGCCGGGACCCCCAGGGGACAGGCTCCTACGAGCAGTACTTC.